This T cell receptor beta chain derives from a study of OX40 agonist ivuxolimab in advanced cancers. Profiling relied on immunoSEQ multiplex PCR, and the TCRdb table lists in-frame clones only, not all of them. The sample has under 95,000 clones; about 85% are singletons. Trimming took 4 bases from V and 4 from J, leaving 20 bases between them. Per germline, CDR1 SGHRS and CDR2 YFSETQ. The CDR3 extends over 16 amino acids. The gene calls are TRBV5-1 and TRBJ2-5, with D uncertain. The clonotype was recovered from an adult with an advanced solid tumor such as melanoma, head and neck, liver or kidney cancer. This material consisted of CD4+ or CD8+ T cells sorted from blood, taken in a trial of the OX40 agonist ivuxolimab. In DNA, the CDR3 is TGCGCCAGCAGCCCACAGCCTCTGGGGTCGGGAGAGACCCAGTACTTC. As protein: CASSPQPLGSGETQYF.